This T cell receptor beta chain was documented in a study of blood T cell repertoires in COVID-19. Study context: Nucleic acid was either cDNA or gDNA, and it came from T cells, B-cell-depleted T cells, or PBMCs.

The protocol was immunoSEQ multiplex PCR, while the TCRdb copy is restricted to in-frame clones and leaves out a portion. There are more than 200,000 clones in the sample; more than 80% occur only once, and 2.7% lies in the top ten. Germline assignment: CDR1 SGHRS and CDR2 YFSETQ. V was pared by 0 bases and J by 8 bases, with 14 bases between. This CDR3 contains 15 residues. Enrollment of patients from Seattle took place during active infection, with longitudinal follow-up. The source material was peripheral blood. This clonotype was obtained from a man aged 25-45 years with COVID-19, enrolled during active disease. V and J are TRBV5-1 and TRBJ2-2; possibly TRBD1 for D (6 bases). The CDR3, as DNA: TGCGCCAGCAGCTTGGGGACAGTCCATGTAGGGGAGCTGTTTTTT. This codes for CASSLGTVHVGELFF.